In its sample, the clone carrying this T cell receptor (beta chain) was seen a few times. Its antigen is not identified. Library preparation (for TCRbeta) was performed with unique molecular identifiers. TCRdb used MiXCR to reprocess the PCR reads, holding one entry per CDR3 protein. The sample lists about 980,000 distinct CDR3 sequences, about 30% occurring once. This sample is part of a study of T-cell reconstitution after alpha-beta-depleted transplantation in children. Study-level results: There were reportedly several hundred expanded graft clones from which alpha-beta T cells came about two months after transplant. Recipient T cells and thymic progenitors that survived gave rise to the high TCRbeta diversity observed at day 60 in some patients. It was newly produced T cells that mostly accounted for T-cell counts and diversity one year after transplant.

The CDR3 is made up of 12 amino acids. The V and J ends lost 5 bases and 11 bases respectively, with 13 bases between them. The sample was PBMCs, mostly from graft donor cells, taken 360 days after TCRalphabeta/CD19-depleted stem cell transplant. The chain carries TRBV12-3 or TRBV12-4 and TRBJ2-1, with D possibly being TRBD1 or TRBD2 (5 bases each). This TCR derives from a boy less than two years old who had a stem cell transplant for SCID, so the T cells may come from the graft donor. This chain's CDR3 is CASSAGTTQQFF. The CDR3 nucleotides read TGTGCCAGCAGTGCCGGGACGACTCAGCAGTTCTTC.